A selection of T cell receptor beta chains follows, all from one sample in a study of glioma-infiltrating T cells. TCRdb reprocessed the multiplex PCR reads with MiXCR, giving one entry per CDR3 protein. Of under 150,000 distinct CDR3 sequences listed, 30% to 40% were seen once; the top ten hold around 18%. The sample comprised glioma tissue, nonneoplastic brain tissue, or PBMCs (not recorded which). The receptors originated from a human donor with low-grade glioma or glioblastoma, undergoing nonglioma brain surgery, or in good health (not recorded which). The CDR3 runs from the conserved cysteine through the conserved F or W. A D gene is named only where the DNA matches it firmly. A row's size may be missing; if present it is once, few, many or a size class.

TRBJ2-5,.,.,TRBV20-1,CSARDPLDQEAQYF
TRBJ2-3,few,TRBD2,TRBV7-6,CASSAGLAGGTDTQYF
TRBJ1-2,few,.,TRBV7-3,CASSLTGDGGYTF
TRBJ1-2,few,TRBD1,TRBV10-3,CAISDRTGGDGYTF
TRBJ1-1,.,.,TRBV4-1,CASSQDGNTEAFF
TRBJ2-7,few,TRBD2,TRBV28,CASSYAAGGWQYF
TRBJ2-3,few,TRBD2,TRBV7-6,CASSTTSGVDTQYF
TRBJ1-3,few,TRBD1,TRBV7-6,CASSTMGQGSGNTIYF
TRBJ2-5,few,.,TRBV11-3,CASSFNGGKTQYF
TRBJ1-1,few,.,TRBV7-9,CASSLYMNTEAFF
TRBJ2-3,few,.,TRBV7-8,CASSWGPDTQYF
TRBJ2-1,few,TRBD1,TRBV15,CATSRNRGRSYNEQFF
TRBJ2-1,few,TRBD2,TRBV29-1,CSVSGGFYNEQFF
TRBJ2-5,.,.,TRBV11-2,CASSRNSAETQYF
TRBJ2-7,.,.,TRBV7-8,CASSATRSYEQYF
TRBJ2-1,few,TRBD2,TRBV27,CASSWTSGSSYNEQFF
TRBJ2-7,.,.,TRBV6-6,CASSYSQASYEQYF
TRBJ1-2,few,TRBD1,TRBV6-1,CASSQDRGRFGYTF
TRBJ2-3,once,.,TRBV7-3,CARRSHDTDTQYF
TRBJ1-1,few,.,TRBV4-1,CASSQDFDTEAFF
TRBJ2-1,.,TRBD2,TRBV5-6,CASSSWTSGTSYNEQFF
TRBJ1-2,few,.,TRBV20-1,CSAVMSEIYGYTF
TRBJ1-3,.,.,TRBV3-1,CASSQRGSSGNTIYF
TRBJ2-3,.,.,TRBV15,CATSRDLWPTDTQYF
TRBJ1-2,.,.,TRBV6-2/TRBV6-3,CASSYAYRPNYGYTF
TRBJ1-2,.,TRBD1,TRBV4-1,CASSQDRGDYGYTF
TRBJ1-1,few,TRBD1,TRBV10-2,CASRADRGNTEAFF
TRBJ1-2,few,TRBD1,TRBV6-1,CASIRGANYGYTF
TRBJ2-1,.,.,TRBV24-1,CATSDQGPYNEQFF
TRBJ2-1,.,.,TRBV19,CASRGDYPLGGQFF
TRBJ2-7,many,.,TRBV6-1,CASSWGYEQYF
TRBJ2-1,.,.,TRBV11-1,CASSLMGTYNEQFF
TRBJ1-2,few,.,TRBV2,CASSAAGSEYGYTF
TRBJ2-7,few,TRBD2,TRBV2,CASRRSERGLTYEQYF
TRBJ1-1,.,TRBD1,TRBV20-1,CSARQGLNTEAFF
TRBJ1-2,few,.,TRBV28,CASSSLGDGYTF
TRBJ1-1,.,TRBD1,TRBV15,CATSRGQGQGNTEAFF
TRBJ1-5,.,.,TRBV27,CASSWTENQPHHF
TRBJ2-1,.,TRBD1,TRBV10-3,CASRATGSITYNEQFF
TRBJ2-3,.,TRBD2,TRBV6-6,CASSYVRREYQDTQYF
TRBJ1-2,many,TRBD1,TRBV27,CASSRTGGLYGYTF
TRBJ2-5,.,.,TRBV20-1,CSASQAGREVETQYF
TRBJ1-2,.,.,TRBV6-5,CASSYTSKGYGYTF
TRBJ2-5,.,TRBD1,TRBV7-9,CASSSTDRDQETQYF
TRBJ1-2,.,TRBD1,TRBV6-5,CASSDKQGDHNYGYTF
TRBJ1-1,.,TRBD1,TRBV27,CAITGRQGDTEAFF
TRBJ1-3,few,.,TRBV4-1,CASSQIFLRGSGNTIYF
TRBJ2-7,few,.,TRBV19,CASSIIGSANEQYF
TRBJ2-1,.,TRBD1,TRBV6-1,CASSQTSGQSIYNEQFF
TRBJ2-5,once,TRBD1,TRBV3-1,CASSQETWTGEETQYF
TRBJ1-5,few,.,TRBV24-1,CATSDLHSNQPQHF
TRBJ1-3,.,TRBD1,TRBV6-6,CASSYGTASGNTIYF
TRBJ2-3,.,.,TRBV20-1,CSARFEGGDTQYF